The 5 T cell receptor beta chains listed next were all sequenced from one sample in a study of shared clonotypes between healthy human individuals. Generated by immunoSEQ multiplex PCR, the TCRdb table keeps only in-frame clones and is missing some. The data contain millions of clones, around 90% of them singletons. Source material: naive CD4+ T cells sorted from blood. Subset meaning: CD45RA+ positively selected. Every receptor here comes from a man aged 18-30 years in good health.

This chain joins TRBV18 and TRBJ1-1; unclear D gene. Germline V gives CDR1 KGHSH, CDR2 LQKENI. V shed 1 base and J shed 1 base, with 10 bases lying between them. The CDR3 contains 15 residues. The DNA of the CDR3 is TGTGCCAGCTCACCACTGGGTTTTGGGAACACTGAAGCTTTCTTT. Its protein product is CASSPLGFGNTEAFF.

J is TRBJ2-2 and V is TRBV30; D is uncertain. V was shortened by 5 bases and J by 0 bases, with 7 bases between the two germline ends. The CDR3 extends over 13 amino acids. Germline-derived CDR1 and CDR2 are GTSNPN and SVGIG (reference sequence). Here the CDR3 DNA reads TGTGCCTGGGCCCAGTCGAACACCGGGGAGCTGTTTTTT. Translated, it gives CAWAQSNTGELFF.

This chain uses TRBV7-9 with TRBJ2-5, with 7 bases aligning to TRBD1. This CDR3 region has 14 residues. Germline CDR1 and CDR2: SEHNR and FQNEAQ (reference sequence). Losses at the gene ends were 4 bases for V and 2 bases for J; bases not matched to a gene: 4. CDR3 amino acids: CASSWGTEQETQYF. The CDR3 coding sequence is TGTGCCAGCAGCTGGGGGACAGAGCAAGAGACCCAGTACTTC.

The chain combines TRBV30 with TRBJ2-1, with 14 bases aligning to TRBD2. CDR3 size: 20 residues. Germline V lookup: CDR1 GTSNPN, CDR2 SVGIG (reference sequence). V gave up 2 bases and J gave up 0 bases; unmatched junction bases: 12. The CDR3, as DNA: TGTGCCTGGAGTTTAGGCGGGACTAGCGGGAGAGGGAGCTCCTACAATGAGCAGTTCTTC. Amino acid sequence: CAWSLGGTSGRGSSYNEQFF.

The V and J genes are TRBV7-2 and TRBJ2-2, with TRBD1 identical over 7 bases. After removal of 4 bases from V and 5 bases from J, the junction contained 7 bases not matched to a gene. This CDR3 comprises 15 residues. CDR1 and CDR2 (germline): SGHTA, FQGNSA. The chain's CDR3 is CASSSTRTGTGELFF. The CDR3 DNA sequence: TGTGCCAGCAGCTCTACTCGGACAGGAACCGGGGAGCTGTTTTTT.